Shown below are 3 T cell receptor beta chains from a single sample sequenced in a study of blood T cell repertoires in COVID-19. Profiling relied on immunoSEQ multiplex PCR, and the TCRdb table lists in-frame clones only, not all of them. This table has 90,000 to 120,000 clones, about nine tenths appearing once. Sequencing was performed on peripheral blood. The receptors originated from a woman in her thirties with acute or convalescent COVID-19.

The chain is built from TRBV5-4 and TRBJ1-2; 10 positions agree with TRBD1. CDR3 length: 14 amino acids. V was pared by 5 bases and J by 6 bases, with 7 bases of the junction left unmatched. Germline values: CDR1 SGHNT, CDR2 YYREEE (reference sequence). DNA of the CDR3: TGTGCCAGCAGACCCCCCGGGACAGGGGATGGCTACACCTTC. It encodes CASRPPGTGDGYTF.

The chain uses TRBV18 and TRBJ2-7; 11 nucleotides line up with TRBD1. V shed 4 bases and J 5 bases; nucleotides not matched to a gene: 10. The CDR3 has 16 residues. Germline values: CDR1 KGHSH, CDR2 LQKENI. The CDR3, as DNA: TGTGCCAGCTCACGCCCGTCCGGGACAGGGGGGGACGAGCAGTACTTC. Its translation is CASSRPSGTGGDEQYF. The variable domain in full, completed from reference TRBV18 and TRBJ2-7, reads NAGVMQNPRHLVRRRGQEARLRCSPMKGHSHVYWYRQLPEEGLKFMVYLQKENIIDESGMPKERFSAEFPKEGPSILRIQQVVRGDSAAYFCASSRPSGTGGDEQYFGPGTRLTVT.

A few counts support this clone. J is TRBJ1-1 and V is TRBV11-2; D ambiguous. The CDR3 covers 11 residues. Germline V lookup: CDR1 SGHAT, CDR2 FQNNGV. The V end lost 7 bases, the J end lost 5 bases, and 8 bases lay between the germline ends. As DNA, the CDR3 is TGTGCCAGCAAGCGGGTTACTGAAGCTTTCTTT. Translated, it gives CASKRVTEAFF.